This TCR beta chain was documented in a study of cytomegalovirus exposure and HLA in healthy donors. Everyone who donated was a healthy bone marrow donor. PCR amplification relied on 60 Vbeta primers (plus 13 Jbeta primers). Sequencing was performed with immunoSEQ multiplex PCR; in TCRdb, only in-frame clones are kept and a portion is missing. The sample consists of roughly 99,000 clones, about 74% of them appearing once. This clone was observed once. This receptor was obtained from a male donor in good health and CMV-seronegative. The material sequenced was PBMCs.

CDR3 sequence: CASSSPFNLLTDTQYF. The CDR3 nucleotides are TGTGCCAGCAGTTCCCCCTTTAATTTACTCACAGATACGCAGTATTTT. The rearrangement links TRBV6-5 to TRBJ2-3; D is unresolved. The V end was cut by 4 bases, the J end by 2 bases, with 16 bases between. Per germline, CDR1 MNHEY and CDR2 SVGAGI. This CDR3 has 16 residues.